This T cell receptor (beta chain) emerged from a study of OX40 agonist ivuxolimab in advanced cancers. At the level of the study: Allowance was made for prior anti-PD-1, anti-PD-L1 or anti-CTLA-4 therapy, and roughly 40% had some. One patient with hepatocellular carcinoma and two with cutaneous melanoma, three in all, had partial responses.

Germline CDR1 is SGHRS and CDR2 is YFSETQ. The V gene lost 2 bases and the J gene lost 0 bases, with 12 bases spanning the gap. This CDR3 is 17 amino acids long. Details on this clone: The antigen is unknown.

The study's findings and limits: CD4+ and CD8+ blood T cells expanded clonally by week 6 at 0.1 to 3.0 mg/kg. Expanded clones tended on average to be more numerous among CD8+ T cells than CD4+.

Produced via immunoSEQ multiplex PCR; TCRdb's table is partial and in-frame only. The data contain under 50,000 clones, roughly 80% of them seen just once; the ten biggest clones take up 7.6%. Here the sequenced sample was CD4+ or CD8+ T cells sorted from blood, taken in a trial of the OX40 agonist ivuxolimab. The chain carries TRBV5-1 and TRBJ2-6, with D unresolved. The receptor was derived from an adult with an advanced solid tumor such as melanoma, head and neck, liver or kidney cancer. CDR3 DNA: TGCGCCAGCAGCTTTACGTTTTTAGTCTCTGGGGCCAACGTCCTGACTTTC. It yields the protein CASSFTFLVSGANVLTF.